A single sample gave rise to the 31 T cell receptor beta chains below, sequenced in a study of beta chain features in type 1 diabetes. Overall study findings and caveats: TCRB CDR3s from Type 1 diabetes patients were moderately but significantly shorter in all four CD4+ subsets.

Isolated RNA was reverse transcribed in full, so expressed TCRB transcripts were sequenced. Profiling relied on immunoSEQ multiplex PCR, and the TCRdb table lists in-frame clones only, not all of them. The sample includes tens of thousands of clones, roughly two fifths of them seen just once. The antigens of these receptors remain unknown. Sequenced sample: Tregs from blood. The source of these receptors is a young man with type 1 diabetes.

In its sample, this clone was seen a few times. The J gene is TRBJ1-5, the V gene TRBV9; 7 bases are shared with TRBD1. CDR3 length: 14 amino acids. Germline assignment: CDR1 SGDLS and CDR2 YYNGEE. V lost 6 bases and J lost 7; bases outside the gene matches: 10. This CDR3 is CASNKGGGGQPQHF. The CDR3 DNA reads TGTGCCAGCAACAAAGGAGGGGGCGGCCAGCCCCAGCATTTT. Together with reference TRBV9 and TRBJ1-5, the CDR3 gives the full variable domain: DSGVTQTPKHLITATGQRVTLRCSPRSGDLSVYWYQQSLDQGLQFLIQYYNGEERAKGNILERFSAQQFPDLHSELNLSSLELGDSALYFCASNKGGGGQPQHFGDGTRLSIL.

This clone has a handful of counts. CDR3 amino acids: CASSPPRNKKSTDTQYF. The CDR3 nucleotides are TGTGCCAGCAGTCCGCCCCGAAACAAGAAAAGCACAGATACGCAGTATTTT. The rearrangement uses TRBV28 and TRBJ2-3; no clear D. CDR3 length: 17 amino acids. V was trimmed by 5 bases and J by 0 bases, leaving 18 bases between them. Germline-derived CDR1 and CDR2 are MDHEN and SYDVKM. The variable domain in full, completed from reference TRBV28 and TRBJ2-3, reads DVKVTQSSRYLVKRTGEKVFLECVQDMDHENMFWYRQDPGLGLRLIYFSYDVKMKEKGDIPEGYSVSREKKERFSLILESASTNQTSMYLCASSPPRNKKSTDTQYFGPGTRLTVL.

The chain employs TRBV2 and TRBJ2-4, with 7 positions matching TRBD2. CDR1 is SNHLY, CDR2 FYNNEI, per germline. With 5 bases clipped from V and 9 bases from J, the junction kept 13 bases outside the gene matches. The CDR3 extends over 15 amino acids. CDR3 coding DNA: TGTGCCAGCAGTACCTCGCCGACTAGCTTGGGCATTCAGTACTTC. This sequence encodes CASSTSPTSLGIQYF.

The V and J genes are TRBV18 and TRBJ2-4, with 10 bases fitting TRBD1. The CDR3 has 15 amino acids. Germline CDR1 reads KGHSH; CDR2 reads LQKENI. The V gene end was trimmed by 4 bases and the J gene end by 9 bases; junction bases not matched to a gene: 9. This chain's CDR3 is CASSQGTGEIGIQYF. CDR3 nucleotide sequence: TGTGCCAGCTCACAAGGGACAGGGGAGATCGGCATTCAGTACTTC.

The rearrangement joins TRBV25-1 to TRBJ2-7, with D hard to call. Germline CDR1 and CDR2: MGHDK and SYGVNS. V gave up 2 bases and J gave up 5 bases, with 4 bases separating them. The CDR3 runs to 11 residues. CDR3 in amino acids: CASSEVNEQYF. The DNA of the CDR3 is TGTGCCAGCAGTGAAGTTAACGAGCAGTACTTC.

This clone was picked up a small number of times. CDR3: CASSLQGTRKLFF. Here the CDR3 DNA reads TGTGCCAGCAGCTTACAGGGAACGCGGAAACTGTTTTTT. The chain couples TRBV5-6 to TRBJ1-4, with D possibly TRBD1 on 6 matching bases. The CDR3 contains 13 residues. CDR1 is SGHDT and CDR2 is YYEEEE in the germline V gene. Trimming took off 2 bases at V and 11 bases at J, with 13 bases between the two ends.

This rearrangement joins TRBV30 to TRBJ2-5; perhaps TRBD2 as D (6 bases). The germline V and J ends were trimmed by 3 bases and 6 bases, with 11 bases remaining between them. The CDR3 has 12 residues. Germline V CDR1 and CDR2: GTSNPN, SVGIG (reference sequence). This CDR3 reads CAWSGSGKTQYF. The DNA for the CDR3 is TGTGCCTGGAGCGGGAGTGGAAAGACCCAGTACTTC. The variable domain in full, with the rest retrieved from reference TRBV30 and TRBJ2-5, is SQTIHQWPATLVQPVGSPLSLECTVEGTSNPNLYWYRQAAGRGLQLLFYSVGIGQISSEVPQNLSASRPQDRQFILSSKKLLLSDSGFYLCAWSGSGKTQYFGPGTRLLVL.

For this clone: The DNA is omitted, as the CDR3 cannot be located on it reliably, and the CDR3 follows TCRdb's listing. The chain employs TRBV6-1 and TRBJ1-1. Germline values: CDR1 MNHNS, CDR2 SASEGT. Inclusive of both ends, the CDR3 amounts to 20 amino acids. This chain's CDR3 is CASSEALRFGGMGKNTEAFF.

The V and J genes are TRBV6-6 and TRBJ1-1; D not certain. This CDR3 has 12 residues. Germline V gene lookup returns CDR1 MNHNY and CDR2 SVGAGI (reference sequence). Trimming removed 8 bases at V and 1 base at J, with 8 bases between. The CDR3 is CASVRENTEAFF. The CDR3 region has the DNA TGTGCCAGCGTCCGGGAGAACACTGAAGCTTTCTTT.

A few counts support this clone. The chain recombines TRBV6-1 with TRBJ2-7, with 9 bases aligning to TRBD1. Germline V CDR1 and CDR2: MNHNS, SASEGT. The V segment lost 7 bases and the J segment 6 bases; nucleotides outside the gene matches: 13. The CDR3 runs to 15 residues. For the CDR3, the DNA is TGTGCCAGCACTAATATGGGACAGGGAAAGGGCGAGCAGTACTTC. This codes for CASTNMGQGKGEQYF.

This CDR3 reads CASSFALTGRSGNTIYF. CDR3 coding DNA: TGTGCCAGCAGCTTTGCCTTAACAGGACGCTCTGGAAACACCATATATTTT. The V call is TRBV7-2, the J call TRBJ1-3, with D tentatively TRBD1 (5 bases). Trimming removed 3 bases at V and 0 bases at J, with 15 bases between. CDR3 length: 17 residues. The germline CDR1 and CDR2 sequences are SGHTA and FQGNSA.

CDR3 in amino acids: CASSDDKYPYEQYF. In DNA, the CDR3 is TGTGCCAGCAGTGATGACAAATATCCATACGAGCAGTACTTC. The rearrangement uses TRBV25-1 and TRBJ2-7; D is unresolved. Trimming shortened V by 3 bases and J by 4 bases, and 13 bases separated the two germline ends. The germline gives CDR1 MGHDK, CDR2 SYGVNS. CDR3 length: 14 amino acids.

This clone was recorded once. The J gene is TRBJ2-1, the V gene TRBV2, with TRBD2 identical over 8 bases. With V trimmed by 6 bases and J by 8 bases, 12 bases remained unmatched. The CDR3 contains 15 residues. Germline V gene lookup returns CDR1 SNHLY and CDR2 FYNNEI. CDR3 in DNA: TGTGCCAGCAGGATCGGCGGGAGGACAGTCGATGAGCAGTTCTTC. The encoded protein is CASRIGGRTVDEQFF.

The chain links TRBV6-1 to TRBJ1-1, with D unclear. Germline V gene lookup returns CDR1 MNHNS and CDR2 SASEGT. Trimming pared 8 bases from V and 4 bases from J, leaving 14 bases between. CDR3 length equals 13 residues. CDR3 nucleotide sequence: TGTGCCAGCCGACCTTCCTCGGGCACTGAAGCTTTCTTT. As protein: CASRPSSGTEAFF.

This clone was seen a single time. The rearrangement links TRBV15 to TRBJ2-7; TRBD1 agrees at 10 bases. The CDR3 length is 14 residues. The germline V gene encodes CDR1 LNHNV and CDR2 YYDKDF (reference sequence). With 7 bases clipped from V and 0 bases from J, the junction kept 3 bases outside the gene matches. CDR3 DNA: TGTGCCACCAACCGGGACAGGGGCTCCTACGAGCAGTACTTC. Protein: CATNRDRGSYEQYF.

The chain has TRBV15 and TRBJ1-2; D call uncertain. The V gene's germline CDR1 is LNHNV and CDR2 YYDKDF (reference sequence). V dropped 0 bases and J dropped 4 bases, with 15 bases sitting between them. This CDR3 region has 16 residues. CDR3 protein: CATSRDQNSPVYGYTF. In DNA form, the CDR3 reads TGTGCCACCAGCAGAGATCAGAACAGTCCCGTCTATGGCTACACCTTC.

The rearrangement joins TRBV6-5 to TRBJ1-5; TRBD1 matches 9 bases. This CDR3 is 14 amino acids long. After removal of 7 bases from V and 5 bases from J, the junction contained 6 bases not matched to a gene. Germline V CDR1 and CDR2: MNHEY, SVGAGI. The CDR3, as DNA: TGTGCCAGCAACATGGACAGGGGCTATCAGCCCCAGCATTTT. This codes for CASNMDRGYQPQHF.

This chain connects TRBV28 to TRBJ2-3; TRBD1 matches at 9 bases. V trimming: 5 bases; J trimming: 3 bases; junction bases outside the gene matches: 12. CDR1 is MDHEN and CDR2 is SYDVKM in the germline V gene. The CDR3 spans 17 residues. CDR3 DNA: TGTGCCAGCAGTCCGGGGACAGGGCGTTCGGGTACAGATACGCAGTATTTT. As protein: CASSPGTGRSGTDTQYF. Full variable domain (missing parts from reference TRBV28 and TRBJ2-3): DVKVTQSSRYLVKRTGEKVFLECVQDMDHENMFWYRQDPGLGLRLIYFSYDVKMKEKGDIPEGYSVSREKKERFSLILESASTNQTSMYLCASSPGTGRSGTDTQYFGPGTRLTVL.

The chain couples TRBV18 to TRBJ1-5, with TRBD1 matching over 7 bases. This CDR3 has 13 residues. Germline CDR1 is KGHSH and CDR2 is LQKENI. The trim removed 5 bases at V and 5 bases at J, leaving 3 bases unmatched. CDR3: CASSSGQHQPQHF. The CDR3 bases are TGTGCCAGCTCATCGGGACAGCATCAGCCCCAGCATTTT.

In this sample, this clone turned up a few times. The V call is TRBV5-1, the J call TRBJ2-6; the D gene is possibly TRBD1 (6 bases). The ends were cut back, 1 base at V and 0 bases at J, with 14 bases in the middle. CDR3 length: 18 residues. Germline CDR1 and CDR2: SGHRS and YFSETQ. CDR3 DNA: TGCGCCAGCAGCTTGAACACAGGGATTATCTCTGGGGCCAACGTCCTGACTTTC. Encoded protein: CASSLNTGIISGANVLTF. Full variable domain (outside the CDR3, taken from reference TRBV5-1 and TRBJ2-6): KAGVTQTPRYLIKTRGQQVTLSCSPISGHRSVSWYQQTPGQGLQFLFEYFSETQRNKGNFPGRFSGRQFSNSRSEMNVSTLELGDSALYLCASSLNTGIISGANVLTFGAGSRLTVL.

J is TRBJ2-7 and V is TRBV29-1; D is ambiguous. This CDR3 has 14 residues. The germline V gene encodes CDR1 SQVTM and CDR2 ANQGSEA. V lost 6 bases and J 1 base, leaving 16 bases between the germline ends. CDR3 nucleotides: TGCAGCGTAGCGACGGTGTTATATTCCTACGAGCAGTACTTC. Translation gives CSVATVLYSYEQYF.

The CDR3 is CASSQGGDAQPQHF. In DNA, the CDR3 is TGCGCCAGCAGCCAGGGCGGGGATGCTCAGCCCCAGCATTTT. This chain links TRBV5-1 with TRBJ1-5, with D perhaps matching TRBD1 (5 bases). The length of the CDR3 is 14 residues. Germline values: CDR1 SGHRS, CDR2 YFSETQ. V gave up 4 bases and J gave up 6 bases, with 14 bases separating them. Combining the CDR3 with reference TRBV5-1 and TRBJ1-5 gives the whole variable domain KAGVTQTPRYLIKTRGQQVTLSCSPISGHRSVSWYQQTPGQGLQFLFEYFSETQRNKGNFPGRFSGRQFSNSRSEMNVSTLELGDSALYLCASSQGGDAQPQHFGDGTRLSIL.

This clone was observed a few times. CDR3 amino acids: CASSSGTGRSGANVLTF. CDR3 bases: TGTGCCAGCAGTTCCGGGACAGGGCGCTCTGGGGCCAACGTCCTGACTTTC. The chain links TRBV27 to TRBJ2-6, with 9 positions matching TRBD1. The V and J ends lost 4 bases and 0 bases, in that order; junction bases with no gene match: 4. Germline values: CDR1 MNHEY, CDR2 SMNVEV (reference sequence). The CDR3 sequence is 17 residues long.

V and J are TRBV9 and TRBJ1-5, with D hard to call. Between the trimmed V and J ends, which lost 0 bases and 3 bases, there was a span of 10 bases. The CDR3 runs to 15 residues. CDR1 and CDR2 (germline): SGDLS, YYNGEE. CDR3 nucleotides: TGTGCCAGCAGCGTAGGGAGCGGACTCAATCAGCCCCAGCATTTT. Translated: CASSVGSGLNQPQHF.

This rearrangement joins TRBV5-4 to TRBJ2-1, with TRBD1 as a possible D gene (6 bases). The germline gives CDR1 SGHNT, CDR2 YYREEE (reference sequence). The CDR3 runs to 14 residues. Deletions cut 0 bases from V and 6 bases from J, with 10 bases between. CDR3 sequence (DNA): TGTGCCAGCAGCTTGGGAGGGACAAGCAATGAGCAGTTCTTC. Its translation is CASSLGGTSNEQFF. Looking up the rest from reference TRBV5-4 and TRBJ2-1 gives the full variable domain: ETGVTQSPTHLIKTRGQQVTLRCSSQSGHNTVSWYQQALGQGPQFIFQYYREEENGRGNFPPRFSGLQFPNYSSELNVNALELDDSALYLCASSLGGTSNEQFFGPGTRLTVL.

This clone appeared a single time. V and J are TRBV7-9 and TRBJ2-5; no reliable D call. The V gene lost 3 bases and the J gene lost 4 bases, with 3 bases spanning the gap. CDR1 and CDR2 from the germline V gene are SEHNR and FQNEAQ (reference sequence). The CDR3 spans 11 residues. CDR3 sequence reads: CASSFVETQYF. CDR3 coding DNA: TGTGCCAGCAGCTTCGTAGAGACCCAGTACTTC.

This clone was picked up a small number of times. CDR3 sequence (DNA): TGTGCCAGCAGCAAAAGGTCAGGGTGGAGATCAGATACGCAGTATTTT. Amino acid sequence: CASSKRSGWRSDTQYF. The chain has TRBV13 and TRBJ2-3; the D gene is possibly TRBD1 (5 bases). The CDR3 loop spans 16 amino acids. The germline V and J ends were trimmed by 5 bases and 4 bases, with 19 bases remaining between them. The germline gives CDR1 PRHDT, CDR2 FYEKMQ (reference sequence).

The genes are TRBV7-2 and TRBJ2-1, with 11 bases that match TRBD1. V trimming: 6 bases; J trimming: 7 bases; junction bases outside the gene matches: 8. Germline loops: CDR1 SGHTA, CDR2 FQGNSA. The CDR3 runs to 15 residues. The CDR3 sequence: CASSWDRGRENEQFF. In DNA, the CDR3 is TGTGCCAGCAGTTGGGACAGGGGGAGGGAAAATGAGCAGTTCTTC.

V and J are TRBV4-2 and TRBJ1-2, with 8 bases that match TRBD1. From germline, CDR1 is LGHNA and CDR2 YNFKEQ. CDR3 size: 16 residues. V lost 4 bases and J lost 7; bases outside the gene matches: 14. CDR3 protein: CASSPQSRARGLGYTF. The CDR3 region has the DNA TGTGCCAGCAGCCCACAAAGTAGGGCCAGGGGGCTTGGCTACACCTTC.

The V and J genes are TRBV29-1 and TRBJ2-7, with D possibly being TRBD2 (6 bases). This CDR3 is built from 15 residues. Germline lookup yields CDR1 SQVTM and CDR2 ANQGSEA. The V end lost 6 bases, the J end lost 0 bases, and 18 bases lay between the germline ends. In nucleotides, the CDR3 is TGCAGCGTGGGATCTTTTAGCGGCCTCTCCTACGAGCAGTACTTC. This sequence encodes CSVGSFSGLSYEQYF.

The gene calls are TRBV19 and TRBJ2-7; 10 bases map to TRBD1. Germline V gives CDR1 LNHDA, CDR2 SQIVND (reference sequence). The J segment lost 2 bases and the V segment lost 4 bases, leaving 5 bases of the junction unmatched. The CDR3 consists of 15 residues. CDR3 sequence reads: CASSKDRGLAYEQYF. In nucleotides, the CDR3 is TGTGCCAGTAGTAAAGACAGGGGGCTTGCCTACGAGCAGTACTTC.